Described below is a single T cell receptor beta chain sequence and its context. Its antigen is still unknown. The sample belongs to a study of cytomegalovirus exposure and HLA in healthy donors. The PCR employed 60 Vbeta primers together with 13 Jbeta primers. Assay used: immunoSEQ multiplex PCR; TCRdb lists only in-frame clones, some missing. The sample lists 150,000 to 180,000 clones, approximately 86% occurring once. Trimming took off 0 bases at V and 5 bases at J, with 11 bases between the two ends. The germline CDR1 and CDR2 sequences are MNHEY and SVGAGI. The CDR3 is 16 amino acids. Study findings and constraints: Reports showed the classifier diagnosing cytomegalovirus status with high specificity and sensitivity.

The specimen was PBMCs. The genes are TRBV6-5 and TRBJ1-6, with a weak D call TRBD1 (5 bases). This TCR was sampled from a woman between 50 and 59 years old in good health and CMV-seropositive. The CDR3 loop reads CASSYSASGNNSPLHF. CDR3 in DNA: TGTGCCAGCAGTTACTCGGCTTCAGGGAATAATTCACCCCTCCACTTT.